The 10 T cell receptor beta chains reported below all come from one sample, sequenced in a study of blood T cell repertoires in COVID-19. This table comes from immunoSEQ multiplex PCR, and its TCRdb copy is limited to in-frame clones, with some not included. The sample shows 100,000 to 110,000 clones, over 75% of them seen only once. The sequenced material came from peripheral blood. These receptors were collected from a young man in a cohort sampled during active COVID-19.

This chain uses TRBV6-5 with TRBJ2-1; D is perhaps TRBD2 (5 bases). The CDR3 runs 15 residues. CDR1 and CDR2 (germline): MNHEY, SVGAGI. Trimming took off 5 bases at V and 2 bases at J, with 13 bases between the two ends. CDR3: CASSPILGTYNEQFF. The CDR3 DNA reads TGTGCCAGCAGTCCGATTCTCGGGACCTACAATGAGCAGTTCTTC.

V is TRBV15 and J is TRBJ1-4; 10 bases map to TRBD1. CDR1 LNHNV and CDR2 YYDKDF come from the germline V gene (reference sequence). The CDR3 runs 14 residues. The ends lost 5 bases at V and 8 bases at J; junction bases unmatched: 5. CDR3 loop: CATSLRDRGEKLFF. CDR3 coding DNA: TGTGCCACCAGCCTCCGGGACAGGGGAGAAAAACTGTTTTTT.

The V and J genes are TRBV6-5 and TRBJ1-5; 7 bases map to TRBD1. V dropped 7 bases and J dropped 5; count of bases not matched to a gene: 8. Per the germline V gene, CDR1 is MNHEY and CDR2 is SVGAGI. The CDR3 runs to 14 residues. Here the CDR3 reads CASTAGTDYQPQHF. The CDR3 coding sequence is TGTGCCAGCACTGCCGGGACAGACTATCAGCCCCAGCATTTT.

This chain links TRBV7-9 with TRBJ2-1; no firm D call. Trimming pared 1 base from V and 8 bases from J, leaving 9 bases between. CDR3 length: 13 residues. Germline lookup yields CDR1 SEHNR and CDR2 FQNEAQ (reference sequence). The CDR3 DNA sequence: TGTGCCAGCAGCTTAGTTGAGGCCCATGAGCAGTTCTTC. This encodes CASSLVEAHEQFF. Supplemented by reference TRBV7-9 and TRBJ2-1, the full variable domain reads DTGVSQNPRHKITKRGQNVTFRCDPISEHNRLYWYRQTLGQGPEFLTYFQNEAQLEKSRLLSDRFSAERPKGSFSTLEIQRTEQGDSAMYLCASSLVEAHEQFFGPGTRLTVL.

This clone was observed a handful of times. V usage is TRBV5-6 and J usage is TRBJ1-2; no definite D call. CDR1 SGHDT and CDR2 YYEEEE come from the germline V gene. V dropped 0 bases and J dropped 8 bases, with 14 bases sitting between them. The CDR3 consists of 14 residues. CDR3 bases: TGTGCCAGCAGCTTGGGGCAGCCCTGGAGCGGCTACACCTTC. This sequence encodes CASSLGQPWSGYTF.

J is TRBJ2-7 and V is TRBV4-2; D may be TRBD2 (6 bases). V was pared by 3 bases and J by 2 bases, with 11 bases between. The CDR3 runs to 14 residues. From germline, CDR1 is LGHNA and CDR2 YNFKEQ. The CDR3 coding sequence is TGTGCCAGCAGCCAGGGGGGTGATACCTACGAGCAGTACTTC. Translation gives CASSQGGDTYEQYF.

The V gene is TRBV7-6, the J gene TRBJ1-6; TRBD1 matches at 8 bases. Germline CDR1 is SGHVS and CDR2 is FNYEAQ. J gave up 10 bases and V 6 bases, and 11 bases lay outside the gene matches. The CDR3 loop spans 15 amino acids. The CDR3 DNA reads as TGTGCCAGCAGTTCCCGGACAGGGCTAAGCTCACCCCTCCACTTT. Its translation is CASSSRTGLSSPLHF.

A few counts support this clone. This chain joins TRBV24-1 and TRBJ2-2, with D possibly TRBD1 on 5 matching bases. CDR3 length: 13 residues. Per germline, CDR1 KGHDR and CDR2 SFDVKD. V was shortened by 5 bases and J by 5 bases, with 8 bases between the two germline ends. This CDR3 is CATSAGWTGELFF. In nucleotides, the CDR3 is TGTGCCACCAGTGCAGGGTGGACCGGGGAGCTGTTTTTT.

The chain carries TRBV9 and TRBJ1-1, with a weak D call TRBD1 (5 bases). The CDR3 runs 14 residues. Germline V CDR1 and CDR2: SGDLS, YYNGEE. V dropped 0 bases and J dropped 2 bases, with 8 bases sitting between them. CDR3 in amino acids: CASSVGGTNTEAFF. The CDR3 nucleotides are TGTGCCAGCAGCGTAGGAGGGACTAACACTGAAGCTTTCTTT.

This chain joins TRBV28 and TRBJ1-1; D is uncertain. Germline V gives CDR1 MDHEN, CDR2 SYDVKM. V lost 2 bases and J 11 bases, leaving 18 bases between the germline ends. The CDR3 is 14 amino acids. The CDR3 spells CASSLGPVRGRAFF. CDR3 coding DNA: TGTGCCAGCAGTTTAGGGCCGGTTCGGGGTAGGGCTTTCTTT.